This record looks at one T cell receptor beta chain sequence and its context. What it binds is unknown. V was pared by 2 bases and J by 5 bases, with 12 bases between. The CDR3 runs to 15 residues. Germline loops: CDR1 MDHEN, CDR2 SYDVKM. Time point defined: week 11, during vaccination. Mutant IDH1 20-mer peptide, at 300 ug, made up each vaccine dose, with topical imiquimod. This sample is part of a study of a mutant IDH1 vaccine in newly diagnosed glioma. Profiling relied on immunoSEQ multiplex PCR, and the TCRdb table lists in-frame clones only, not all of them. This table holds about 64,000 clones, 84% found once.

Sequencing used PBMCs, obtained from a glioma patient whose treatment included an IDH1 peptide vaccine. This chain links TRBV28 with TRBJ1-4, with D possibly TRBD1 on 6 matching bases. This receptor was identified in a woman in her forties or fifties with glioma. CDR3 nucleotides: TGTGCCAGCAGTTTAACGACAGGCGTAAATGAAAAACTGTTTTTT. Its protein is CASSLTTGVNEKLFF.